Sequencing of this T cell receptor beta chain was carried out in a study of shared clonotypes between healthy human individuals. As to this clone: Its antigen remains unidentified.

Study-wide results and caveats: Few donors limited the genetic and exposure-history diversity represented.

CDR1 and CDR2 (germline): SGHNT, YENEEA. This CDR3 spans 13 amino acids. V shed 4 bases and J shed 9 bases, with 13 bases lying between them. Produced via immunoSEQ multiplex PCR; TCRdb's table is partial and in-frame only. The table has some 900,000 clones, 76% seen once. Material for sequencing was memory CD4+ T cells sorted from blood. Described subset: CD45RA-negative fraction. The sequence was obtained from a man in his late teens or twenties in good health. The rearrangement uses TRBV11-3 and TRBJ2-1, with D possibly being TRBD1 (6 bases). The CDR3 DNA sequence: TGTGCCAGCAGCTCTCCCACAGGGACTGAGCAGTTCTTC. This encodes CASSSPTGTEQFF.